Below are 25 T cell receptor beta chains sequenced from a single sample in a study of blood T cell repertoires in COVID-19. TCRdb's table, derived via immunoSEQ multiplex PCR, lists solely in-frame clones and lacks some. The sample lists about 160,000 clones; around four fifths were seen once. Material: peripheral blood. The receptor set was obtained from a man in his sixties or seventies with acute or convalescent COVID-19.

This clone was picked up one time. J is TRBJ2-1 and V is TRBV29-1, with TRBD1 matching over 8 bases. From germline, CDR1 is SQVTM and CDR2 ANQGSEA. This CDR3 is 14 amino acids long. Trimming removed 5 bases from V and 6 bases from J; junction bases left unmatched: 9. Here the CDR3 reads CSVSQGALVNEQFF. CDR3 sequence (DNA): TGCAGCGTTTCCCAGGGGGCGCTGGTCAATGAGCAGTTCTTC.

The chain employs TRBV12-3 or TRBV12-4 and TRBJ1-1, with 7 bases identical to TRBD1. CDR3 length equals 11 residues. After removal of 6 bases from V and 6 bases from J, the junction contained 1 base not matched to a gene. CDR3: CASRTGPEAFF. The CDR3 coding sequence is TGTGCCAGCAGGACAGGGCCTGAAGCTTTCTTT.

V gene TRBV5-5 combines with J gene TRBJ2-3; D is unresolved. Trimming took 4 bases from V and 0 from J, leaving 12 bases between them. CDR3 length: 15 amino acids. Germline loops: CDR1 SGHKS, CDR2 YYEKEE (reference sequence). This chain's CDR3 is CASSPVPPSTDTQYF. In DNA form, the CDR3 reads TGTGCCAGCAGCCCCGTCCCCCCGAGCACAGATACGCAGTATTTT.

The CDR3, as DNA: TGTGCCAGCAGTTCCCCGGACATCAAAATCCCGTATTTT. This translates into CASSSPDIKIPYF. The V gene is TRBV28, the J gene TRBJ2-3; D is possibly TRBD1 (5 bases). Germline V gene sequence: CDR1 MDHEN, CDR2 SYDVKM. CDR3 length: 13 residues. V lost 4 bases, J lost 14 bases, and 19 bases lay in between.

This clone has more than one count but fewer than ten. The rearrangement links TRBV5-1 to TRBJ2-2; TRBD2 agrees at 7 bases. Germline V gene sequence: CDR1 SGHRS, CDR2 YFSETQ. This CDR3 has 15 residues. Trimming cost V 4 bases and J 1 base; bases outside gene matches: 4. The CDR3 DNA reads as TGCGCCAGCAGCATTTCTAGCGGGAACACCGGGGAGCTGTTTTTT. Translation gives CASSISSGNTGELFF.

This chain links TRBV30 with TRBJ2-5; 7 bases agree with TRBD2. With 4 bases clipped from V and 1 base from J, the junction kept 6 bases outside the gene matches. The CDR3 contains 14 residues. CDR1 is GTSNPN and CDR2 is SVGIG in the germline V gene (reference sequence). In DNA, the CDR3 is TGTGCCTGGAACCCGACTAGCAGCCAAGAGACCCAGTACTTC. Translation: CAWNPTSSQETQYF.

This clone has just a few counts. The J gene is TRBJ2-6, the V gene TRBV9, with D perhaps matching TRBD1 (5 bases). The germline V gene has CDR1 SGDLS and CDR2 YYNGEE. This CDR3 is 16 amino acids long. Trimming left V 0 bases short and J 0 bases short, with 7 bases between. CDR3 in amino acids: CASSVGQRSGANVLTF. CDR3 nucleotides: TGTGCCAGCAGCGTAGGACAGCGCTCTGGGGCCAACGTCCTGACTTTC.

This chain links TRBV9 with TRBJ1-1; D gene unclear. The V and J ends lost 0 bases and 3 bases respectively, with 9 bases between them. Germline-derived CDR1 and CDR2 are SGDLS and YYNGEE. The CDR3 loop spans 14 amino acids. The CDR3 spells CASSVDVRDTEAFF. The CDR3 DNA sequence: TGTGCCAGCAGCGTAGATGTGAGGGACACTGAAGCTTTCTTT.

The count of this clone is one. The V call is TRBV27, the J call TRBJ1-4; a possible D gene is TRBD1 (5 bases). The V end was cut by 6 bases, the J end by 5 bases, with 13 bases between. This CDR3 has 14 residues. Germline V lookup: CDR1 MNHEY, CDR2 SMNVEV (reference sequence). CDR3 sequence: CASREGRINEKLFF. The CDR3, as DNA: TGTGCCAGCAGGGAGGGGAGAATCAATGAAAAACTGTTTTTT.

This chain uses TRBV6-6 with TRBJ2-1; 10 nucleotides match TRBD2. J gave up 6 bases and V 5 bases, and 10 bases lay outside the gene matches. Germline V CDR1 and CDR2: MNHNY, SVGAGI (reference sequence). CDR3 length: 16 residues. The CDR3 reads CASSKHPTSGTNEQFF. CDR3 in DNA: TGTGCCAGCAGTAAACACCCTACTAGCGGGACCAATGAGCAGTTCTTC.

The CDR3 sequence is CASSIDGGGGTEAFF. The CDR3 region has the DNA TGTGCCAGTAGTATAGATGGGGGCGGTGGCACTGAAGCTTTCTTT. V gene TRBV19 combines with J gene TRBJ1-1; the D gene is possibly TRBD1 (6 bases). Per germline, CDR1 LNHDA and CDR2 SQIVND (reference sequence). Trimming removed 0 bases at V and 4 bases at J, with 12 bases between. The CDR3 loop spans 15 amino acids.

The chain links TRBV24-1 to TRBJ1-1, with 8 bases identical to TRBD1. The germline gives CDR1 KGHDR, CDR2 SFDVKD. The CDR3 totals 14 residues. After removal of 9 bases from V and 1 base from J, the junction contained 6 bases not matched to a gene. The CDR3 here is CATQTGQANTEAFF. In nucleotides, the CDR3 is TGTGCCACCCAAACGGGACAGGCGAACACTGAAGCTTTCTTT.

A few counts support this clone. J is TRBJ1-5 and V is TRBV4-2; TRBD1 matches 7 bases. Germline loops: CDR1 LGHNA, CDR2 YNFKEQ. J was trimmed by 4 bases and V by 4 bases; bases with no gene match: 7. This CDR3 contains 15 residues. CDR3: CASSPSRDRNQPQHF. CDR3 in DNA: TGTGCCAGCAGCCCGTCTCGGGACAGAAATCAGCCCCAGCATTTT.

A few counts support this clone. J is TRBJ2-5 and V is TRBV2; D is unresolved. The CDR3 covers 12 residues. Germline loops: CDR1 SNHLY, CDR2 FYNNEI. Trimming stripped 7 bases from V and 1 base from J, with 7 bases between. CDR3 bases: TGTGCCAGCAAGTCGGGCCAAGAGACCCAGTACTTC. Residues: CASKSGQETQYF.

The chain links TRBV13 to TRBJ2-7, with TRBD1 matching over 7 bases. This CDR3 has 15 residues. CDR1 PRHDT and CDR2 FYEKMQ come from the germline V gene (reference sequence). The J segment lost 2 bases and the V segment lost 6 bases, leaving 10 bases of the junction unmatched. CDR3 loop: CASSYEAGGTYEQYF. For the CDR3, the DNA is TGTGCCAGCAGTTACGAGGCAGGGGGTACCTACGAGCAGTACTTC.

This rearrangement joins TRBV10-2 to TRBJ1-5, with 7 bases that match TRBD1. This CDR3 is built from 13 residues. J was trimmed by 7 bases and V by 5 bases; bases with no gene match: 5. Germline V CDR1 and CDR2: WSHSY, SAAADI. The CDR3 here is CASSQGVRQPQHF. Written as DNA, the CDR3 is TGCGCCAGCAGTCAGGGGGTTAGACAGCCCCAGCATTTT.

The chain has TRBV27 and TRBJ1-1; D is unclear. V lost 2 bases and J lost 3, with 10 bases in between. CDR1 MNHEY and CDR2 SMNVEV come from the germline V gene (reference sequence). This CDR3 is 14 amino acids long. CDR3 sequence reads: CASSLAAIHTEAFF. The CDR3 nucleotides read TGTGCCAGCAGTTTAGCCGCGATCCACACTGAAGCTTTCTTT.

The chain recombines TRBV19 with TRBJ1-6, with 8 bases fitting TRBD1. The germline gives CDR1 LNHDA, CDR2 SQIVND (reference sequence). The CDR3 runs to 15 residues. V gave up 10 bases and J gave up 0 bases; unmatched junction bases: 5. CDR3 sequence (DNA): TGTGCCACCCGACAGGGGCTCTCCTATAATTCACCCCTCCACTTT. It encodes CATRQGLSYNSPLHF.

This clone was observed a single time. The chain combines TRBV7-2 with TRBJ2-7; 7 nucleotides align to TRBD1. CDR1 is SGHTA, CDR2 FQGNSA, per germline. The trim removed 5 bases at V and 6 bases at J, leaving 7 bases unmatched. CDR3 length equals 13 residues. For the CDR3, the DNA is TGTGCCAGCAGCCCACGCCCAGGGGGCGAGCAGTACTTC. Protein sequence: CASSPRPGGEQYF.

The CDR3, as DNA: TGTGCCATCAGCCAGACTAGCGGGGGGAAGAGCGGGCAGTACTTC. Translated, it gives CAISQTSGGKSGQYF. The J gene is TRBJ2-7, the V gene TRBV10-3; TRBD2 agrees at 13 bases. In germline, CDR1 is ENHRY, CDR2 SYGVKD. The CDR3 is made up of 15 amino acids. After removal of 6 bases from V and 9 bases from J, the junction contained 11 bases not matched to a gene.

V is TRBV11-3 and J is TRBJ1-1; D is unresolved. The CDR3 length is 13 residues. V dropped 3 bases and J dropped 1 base, with 6 bases sitting between them. Germline V gives CDR1 SGHNT, CDR2 YENEEA. This CDR3 reads CASSFTGNTEAFF. The CDR3 DNA sequence: TGTGCCAGCAGCTTTACTGGGAACACTGAAGCTTTCTTT. Full variable domain (rest looked up from reference TRBV11-3 and TRBJ1-1): EAGVVQSPRYKIIEKKQPVAFWCNPISGHNTLYWYLQNLGQGPELLIRYENEEAVDDSQLPKDRFSAERLKGVDSTLKIQPAELGDSAVYLCASSFTGNTEAFFGQGTRLTVV.

The chain links TRBV10-3 to TRBJ2-7; D possibly corresponds to TRBD1 (5 bases). V gave up 4 bases and J gave up 5 bases, with 15 bases separating them. Germline CDR1 ENHRY, CDR2 SYGVKD. The CDR3 has 14 amino acids. CDR3 sequence: CAISVRQGLDEQYF. CDR3 coding DNA: TGTGCCATCAGTGTCCGGCAGGGTCTTGACGAGCAGTACTTC.

This chain connects TRBV7-3 to TRBJ2-4, with D perhaps matching TRBD1 (8 bases). Trimming took 4 bases from V and 8 from J, leaving 15 bases between them. Germline CDR1 is SGHTA and CDR2 is FQGTGA. This CDR3 comprises 14 residues. The CDR3 is CASSSTGAGDIQYF. DNA of the CDR3: TGTGCCAGCAGCTCGACAGGGGCGGGGGACATTCAGTACTTC.

The V call is TRBV7-2, the J call TRBJ1-4, with unresolved D. Germline loops: CDR1 SGHTA, CDR2 FQGNSA. The CDR3 loop spans 13 amino acids. V was pared by 5 bases and J by 8 bases, with 12 bases between. CDR3 protein: CASSDRNGEKLFF. The CDR3 region has the DNA TGTGCCAGCAGCGACCGGAACGGGGAAAAACTGTTTTTT.

The V gene is TRBV5-1, the J gene TRBJ2-1; 11 nucleotides match TRBD2. V lost 4 bases, J lost 6 bases, and 12 bases stayed unmatched. The germline CDR1 and CDR2 sequences are SGHRS and YFSETQ. The CDR3 length is 17 residues. CDR3 bases: TGCGCCAGCAGCGTTACAACTCCTAGCGGGGGGCTCAATGAGCAGTTCTTC. Translated, it gives CASSVTTPSGGLNEQFF. Complete variable domain (other parts from reference TRBV5-1 and TRBJ2-1): KAGVTQTPRYLIKTRGQQVTLSCSPISGHRSVSWYQQTPGQGLQFLFEYFSETQRNKGNFPGRFSGRQFSNSRSEMNVSTLELGDSALYLCASSVTTPSGGLNEQFFGPGTRLTVL.